The 29 T cell receptor beta chains listed next were all sequenced from one sample in a study of cytomegalovirus exposure and HLA in healthy donors. The study ran its PCR with 60 Vbeta and 13 Jbeta primers. Sequenced by immunoSEQ multiplex PCR; TCRdb stores in-frame clones only, minus some. Among some 150,000 clones, about 80% were seen once, and the ten largest hold roughly 4.7%. The specimen was PBMCs. All receptors come from a male donor in good health and CMV-seronegative.

V and J are TRBV5-4 and TRBJ2-5; maybe TRBD1 (6 bases). The V end was cut by 5 bases, the J end by 5 bases, with 22 bases between. This CDR3 is built from 16 residues. Germline assignment: CDR1 SGHNT and CDR2 YYREEE (reference sequence). The CDR3 loop is CASSRGGQSLGETQYF. The CDR3 nucleotides read TGTGCCAGCAGTCGAGGCGGACAGTCCTTAGGGGAGACCCAGTACTTC.

The CDR3 spells CASSWGTGNNEQFF. The CDR3 DNA reads TGTGCCAGCAGTTGGGGGACAGGGAACAATGAGCAGTTCTTC. V is TRBV6-5 and J is TRBJ2-1; 9 bases line up with TRBD1. V trimming: 4 bases; J trimming: 5 bases; junction bases outside the gene matches: 3. Per germline, CDR1 MNHEY and CDR2 SVGAGI. The CDR3 is 14 residues long.

J is TRBJ1-2 and V is TRBV7-9; TRBD1 is a possible D gene (5 bases). The germline CDR1 and CDR2 sequences are SEHNR and FQNEAQ (reference sequence). This CDR3 comprises 14 residues. The V gene lost 5 bases and the J gene lost 4 bases, with 14 bases spanning the gap. CDR3 residues: CASSPGGSRYGYTF. The CDR3 coding sequence is TGTGCCAGCAGCCCGGGGGGATCACGCTATGGCTACACCTTC.

The chain links TRBV5-1 to TRBJ2-5; TRBD2 matches at 11 bases. The V gene end was trimmed by 0 bases and the J gene end by 5 bases; junction bases not matched to a gene: 6. This CDR3 spans 16 amino acids. CDR1 and CDR2 from the germline V gene are SGHRS and YFSETQ. The CDR3 loop is CASSLAPSGGPETQYF. CDR3 nucleotide sequence: TGCGCCAGCAGCTTGGCCCCTAGCGGGGGGCCGGAGACCCAGTACTTC.

The rearrangement uses TRBV19 and TRBJ1-1; D not certain. Germline V gives CDR1 LNHDA, CDR2 SQIVND (reference sequence). V was clipped by 4 bases and J by 4 bases, with 4 bases between them. The CDR3 sequence is 11 residues long. CDR3 residues: CASSSLTEAFF. CDR3 DNA: TGTGCCAGTAGTAGTCTCACTGAAGCTTTCTTT.

A word on this clone: Germline is not matched at one junction end, which may reflect a read error. The chain joins TRBV7-9 to TRBJ2-7; possibly TRBD1 for D (6 bases). Germline CDR1 and CDR2: SEHNR and FQNEAQ (reference sequence). This CDR3 region has 14 residues. The CDR3 loop is CSSSHRDKSYEQYF. CDR3 sequence (DNA): TGTTCCAGCAGCCACCGGGACAAATCCTACGAGCAGTACTTC.

The gene calls are TRBV6-6 and TRBJ1-5; D may be TRBD1 (6 bases). Germline CDR1 and CDR2: MNHNY and SVGAGI (reference sequence). Trimming removed 8 bases from V and 7 bases from J, with 15 bases in between. The CDR3 consists of 13 residues. CDR3 in amino acids: CASPTGIVQPQHF. CDR3 nucleotides: TGTGCCAGCCCAACAGGGATAGTCCAGCCCCAGCATTTT.

This clone showed up just a few times. The chain couples TRBV10-3 to TRBJ1-2, with no clear D. Between the trimmed V and J ends, which lost 2 bases and 7 bases, there was a span of 11 bases. The length of the CDR3 is 13 residues. Looked up from germline, CDR1 is ENHRY and CDR2 is SYGVKD. CDR3 coding DNA: TGTGCCATCAGTGAGACCCCCGGTGCTGGCTACACCTTC. Residues: CAISETPGAGYTF.

V gene TRBV29-1 combines with J gene TRBJ1-3; no firm D call. The V gene's germline CDR1 is SQVTM and CDR2 ANQGSEA. V lost 3 bases and J 6 bases, leaving 12 bases between the germline ends. The CDR3 totals 13 residues. CDR3 region: CSVERGGENTIYF. The CDR3 DNA reads as TGCAGCGTTGAGCGGGGAGGTGAAAACACCATATATTTT.

The CDR3 DNA is TGTGCCAGCAGCCGGACAGGGGGAGTCAATCAGCCCCAGCATTTT. As protein: CASSRTGGVNQPQHF. The rearrangement links TRBV6-5 to TRBJ1-5; 10 positions agree with TRBD1. The CDR3 sequence is 15 residues long. Germline values: CDR1 MNHEY, CDR2 SVGAGI. With 6 bases clipped from V and 3 bases from J, the junction kept 5 bases outside the gene matches.

The J gene is TRBJ2-3, the V gene TRBV5-1; D uncertain. Trimming removed 5 bases at V and 4 bases at J, with 11 bases between. This CDR3 has 13 residues. Per germline, CDR1 SGHRS and CDR2 YFSETQ. This CDR3 is CASRLTGSDTQYF. In DNA, the CDR3 is TGCGCCAGCAGGTTGACCGGTTCAGATACGCAGTATTTT.

The CDR3 reads CASSLTPGGSDTQYF. In DNA form, the CDR3 reads TGTGCCAGCAGCTTAACCCCTGGGGGGAGCGATACGCAGTATTTT. This chain joins TRBV7-9 and TRBJ2-3; D is perhaps TRBD2 (6 bases). Germline V lookup: CDR1 SEHNR, CDR2 FQNEAQ (reference sequence). This CDR3 region has 15 residues. V dropped 2 bases and J dropped 6 bases, with 15 bases sitting between them.

The chain is built from TRBV9 and TRBJ2-3; TRBD2 is a possible D gene (6 bases). Trimming removed 0 bases from V and 0 bases from J, with 11 bases in between. Per germline, CDR1 SGDLS and CDR2 YYNGEE. The CDR3 is 16 residues long. CDR3 protein: CASSVGDSSSTDTQYF. The CDR3 coding sequence is TGTGCCAGCAGCGTAGGGGACTCCTCTAGCACAGATACGCAGTATTTT.

This clone occurred once. The chain joins TRBV4-3 to TRBJ2-7; D might be TRBD1 (6 bases). With 1 base removed from V and 5 bases from J, the gap between germline ends came to 15 bases. CDR1 LGHNA and CDR2 YSLEER come from the germline V gene. CDR3 length: 15 amino acids. CDR3 sequence (DNA): TGCGCCAGCAGCCAAGGACATGGGGGCGTCCACGAGCAGTACTTC. Its protein product is CASSQGHGGVHEQYF.

The V and J genes are TRBV11-2 and TRBJ2-2; 8 bases are a match to TRBD2. Germline V gene sequence: CDR1 SGHAT, CDR2 FQNNGV. V was clipped by 0 bases and J by 5 bases; unmatched bases: 8. This CDR3 comprises 17 residues. The CDR3, as DNA: TGTGCCAGCAGCTTAGATTGGGCGGGGGGCCTAACCGGGGAGCTGTTTTTT. Residues: CASSLDWAGGLTGELFF.

The rearrangement uses TRBV5-4 and TRBJ2-7; TRBD1 agrees at 7 bases. V shed 0 bases, J shed 9 bases, and the junction held 6 bases outside the gene matches. This CDR3 is 13 amino acids long. CDR1 and CDR2 (germline): SGHNT, YYREEE (reference sequence). CDR3 sequence reads: CASSLDRGKGQYF. Here the CDR3 DNA reads TGTGCCAGCAGCTTGGACAGGGGAAAAGGGCAGTACTTC.

The V gene is TRBV5-1, the J gene TRBJ2-3; no clear D. CDR3 size: 13 residues. Germline loops: CDR1 SGHRS, CDR2 YFSETQ. Trimming took 2 bases from V and 1 from J, leaving 5 bases between them. CDR3 DNA sequence: TGCGCCAGCAGCTTTACAGGCACAGATACGCAGTATTTT. Protein: CASSFTGTDTQYF.

V and J are TRBV4-3 and TRBJ1-4; D may be TRBD1 (6 bases). The CDR3 runs to 15 residues. Germline values: CDR1 LGHNA, CDR2 YSLEER. V lost 6 bases to trimming and J lost 1 base, with 12 bases between them. In DNA form, the CDR3 reads TGCGCCAGCAGGTTTCAGGGGATAACTAATGAAAAACTGTTTTTT. Encoded protein: CASRFQGITNEKLFF.

V gene TRBV30 combines with J gene TRBJ1-4, with D uncertain. V was cut by 1 base and J by 0 bases, with 6 bases left in between. The CDR3 runs 14 residues. CDR1 is GTSNPN, CDR2 SVGIG, per germline (reference sequence). CDR3 loop: CAWSASATNEKLFF. The CDR3 nucleotides are TGTGCCTGGAGTGCCAGTGCAACTAATGAAAAACTGTTTTTT. Full variable domain (missing parts from reference TRBV30 and TRBJ1-4): SQTIHQWPATLVQPVGSPLSLECTVEGTSNPNLYWYRQAAGRGLQLLFYSVGIGQISSEVPQNLSASRPQDRQFILSSKKLLLSDSGFYLCAWSASATNEKLFFGSGTQLSVL.

The chain links TRBV27 to TRBJ1-6; weak D call: TRBD1 (6 bases). V lost 6 bases, J lost 9 bases, and 12 bases lay in between. Germline V gene data show CDR1 as MNHEY and CDR2 as SMNVEV (reference sequence). The CDR3 totals 13 residues. CDR3 sequence reads: CASRGANSSPLHF. Here the CDR3 DNA reads TGTGCCAGCAGGGGGGCAAATAGTTCACCCCTCCACTTT.

The chain links TRBV6-6 to TRBJ2-5; D ambiguous. V gave up 0 bases and J gave up 2 bases, with 7 bases separating them. The germline CDR1 and CDR2 sequences are MNHNY and SVGAGI (reference sequence). The CDR3 spans 14 residues. The CDR3: CASSYSPEQETQYF. The CDR3 nucleotides are TGTGCCAGCAGTTACTCGCCGGAGCAAGAGACCCAGTACTTC.

CDR3 in amino acids: CASSSGFTGYTF. The CDR3 DNA follows: TGTGCCAGCAGTTCAGGGTTCACCGGCTACACCTTC. This sequence joins TRBV25-1 and TRBJ1-2; a possible D gene is TRBD1 (5 bases). CDR3 size: 12 residues. Germline V gene lookup returns CDR1 MGHDK and CDR2 SYGVNS. V was trimmed by 5 bases and J by 8 bases, leaving 12 bases between them.

This clone has just one count. This specimen includes other DNA sequences encoding the same CDR3. The CDR3 region is CASSSHRGFRYGYTF. The CDR3 region has the DNA TGTGCCAGCAGCTCACACAGGGGATTCCGGTATGGCTACACCTTC. The chain couples TRBV9 to TRBJ1-2, with TRBD1 matching over 7 bases. The ends lost 4 bases at V and 5 bases at J; junction bases unmatched: 11. The germline V gene encodes CDR1 SGDLS and CDR2 YYNGEE. CDR3 length: 15 amino acids.

This clone came up once. J is TRBJ1-1 and V is TRBV7-2; no firm D call. Germline CDR1 and CDR2: SGHTA and FQGNSA. The CDR3 has 13 residues. Trimming stripped 2 bases from V and 1 base from J, with 5 bases between. In nucleotides, the CDR3 is TGTGCCAGCAGCTTACGAGCGAACACTGAAGCTTTCTTT. This translates into CASSLRANTEAFF.

The V gene is TRBV7-8, the J gene TRBJ2-3; TRBD2 is a possible D gene (5 bases). Between the trimmed V and J ends, which lost 3 bases and 5 bases, there was a span of 15 bases. Germline V gene lookup returns CDR1 SGHVS and CDR2 FQNEAQ. The CDR3 has 15 residues. The CDR3 sequence is CASSFPGSAEDTQYF. The CDR3 DNA sequence: TGTGCCAGCAGCTTTCCGGGATCAGCAGAAGATACGCAGTATTTT.

Note on this clone: The same CDR3 can be traced to other DNA sequences in this sample. The V gene is TRBV6-5, the J gene TRBJ1-2, with unresolved D. The CDR3 totals 11 residues. The V gene lost 7 bases and the J gene lost 7 bases, with 10 bases spanning the gap. CDR1 MNHEY and CDR2 SVGAGI come from the germline V gene. CDR3 nucleotides: TGTGCCAGCACAGCAGGCTTTGGCTACACCTTC. It is translated as CASTAGFGYTF.

The chain joins TRBV6-1 to TRBJ1-2; D possibly corresponds to TRBD1 (5 bases). Germline V CDR1 and CDR2: MNHNS, SASEGT. The CDR3 is 13 residues long. V lost 6 bases and J 4 bases, leaving 12 bases between the germline ends. In DNA form, the CDR3 reads TGTGCCAGCAGGGGACTCCCGGTCTATGGCTACACCTTC. Translating gives CASRGLPVYGYTF.

The rearrangement joins TRBV9 to TRBJ2-5, with D maybe TRBD1 (6 bases). CDR1 is SGDLS and CDR2 is YYNGEE in the germline V gene. CDR3 length: 14 amino acids. V dropped 3 bases and J dropped 12 bases, with 21 bases sitting between them. The CDR3 loop is CASSASGTTVAKYF. The CDR3 coding sequence is TGTGCCAGCAGCGCCTCCGGGACAACCGTCGCGAAGTACTTC.

The gene calls are TRBV25-1 and TRBJ2-7; 7 bases match TRBD1. Germline V gives CDR1 MGHDK, CDR2 SYGVNS. This CDR3 is 14 amino acids long. The V segment lost 7 bases and the J segment 0 bases; nucleotides outside the gene matches: 6. DNA of the CDR3: TGTGCCAGCACGCCGACAGGGAGCTCCTACGAGCAGTACTTC. It is translated as CASTPTGSSYEQYF.